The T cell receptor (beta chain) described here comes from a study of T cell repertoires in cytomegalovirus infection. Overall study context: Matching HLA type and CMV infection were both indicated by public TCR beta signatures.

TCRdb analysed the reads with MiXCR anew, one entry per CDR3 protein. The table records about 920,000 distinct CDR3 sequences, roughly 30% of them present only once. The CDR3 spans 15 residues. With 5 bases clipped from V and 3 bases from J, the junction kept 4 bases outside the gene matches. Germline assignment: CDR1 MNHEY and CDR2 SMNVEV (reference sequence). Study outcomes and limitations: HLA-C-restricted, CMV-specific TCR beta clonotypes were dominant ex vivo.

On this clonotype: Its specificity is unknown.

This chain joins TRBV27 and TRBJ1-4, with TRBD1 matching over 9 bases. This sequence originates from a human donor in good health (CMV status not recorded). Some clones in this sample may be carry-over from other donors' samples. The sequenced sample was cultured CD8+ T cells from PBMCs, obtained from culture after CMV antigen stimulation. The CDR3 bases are TGTGCCAGCAGTCCGACAGGGGGGCCTAATGAAAAACTGTTTTTT. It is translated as CASSPTGGPNEKLFF.